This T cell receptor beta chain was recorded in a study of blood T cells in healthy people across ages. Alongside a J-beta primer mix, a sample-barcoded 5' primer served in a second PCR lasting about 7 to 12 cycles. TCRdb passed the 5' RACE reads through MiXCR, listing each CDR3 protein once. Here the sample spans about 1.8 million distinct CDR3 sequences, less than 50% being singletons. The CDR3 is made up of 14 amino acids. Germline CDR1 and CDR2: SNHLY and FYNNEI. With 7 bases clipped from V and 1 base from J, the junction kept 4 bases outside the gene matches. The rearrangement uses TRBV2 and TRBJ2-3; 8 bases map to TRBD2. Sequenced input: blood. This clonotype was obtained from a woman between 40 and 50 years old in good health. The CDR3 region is CASKLTSGTDTQYF. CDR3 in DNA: TGTGCCAGCAAGTTGACTAGCGGCACAGATACGCAGTATTTT.